This is a list of T cell receptor beta chains from one sample in a study of radiotherapy plus CTLA-4 blockade in lung cancer. TCRdb keeps only in-frame clones here, not all; method: immunoSEQ multiplex PCR. Of about 88,000 clones in the sample, around 72% were seen once. The starting material was peripheral blood, obtained from a patient treated with radiotherapy plus ipilimumab. These receptors came from a human donor with non-small cell lung cancer that progressed on radiotherapy plus ipilimumab. Both conserved end residues are part of each CDR3. Fields, in order: clone size, J gene, V gene, D gene, CDR3 protein, CDR3 DNA. The D gene is left open where the match is weak. Size is stated for part of the rows, as once, few or many counts, or as a class when the clone is expanded.

- | TRBJ1-2 | TRBV28 | - | CASSRNRDNYGYTF | TGTGCCAGCAGCCGCAACAGGGATAACTATGGCTACACCTTC
few | TRBJ2-1 | TRBV7-9 | - | CASSELSGPYNEQFF | TGTGCCAGCAGCGAGTTGAGCGGTCCTTACAATGAGCAGTTCTTC
- | TRBJ2-7 | TRBV5-1 | - | CASSLASRVNGAYEQYF | TGCGCCAGCAGCTTGGCAAGCCGGGTGAATGGAGCCTACGAGCAGTACTTC
- | TRBJ1-1 | TRBV6-6 | - | CASSYSNPGTEAFF | TGTGCCAGCAGTTACTCAAACCCGGGCACTGAAGCTTTCTTT
- | TRBJ2-7 | TRBV18 | TRBD1 | CASSPRRDRAYEQYF | TGTGCCAGCTCACCACGTAGGGACAGGGCCTACGAGCAGTACTTC
- | TRBJ2-7 | TRBV19 | - | CASSLGGTAFYEQYF | TGTGCCAGTAGCCTAGGAGGGACGGCCTTCTACGAGCAGTACTTC
- | TRBJ2-4 | TRBV7-2 | - | CASSPGRTNIQYF | TGTGCCAGCAGCCCGGGACGTACAAACATTCAGTACTTC
- | TRBJ2-7 | TRBV6-1 | - | CASSEEGGQGSPYYYEQYF | TGTGCCAGCAGTGAAGAAGGAGGGCAGGGGTCCCCCTACTACTACGAGCAGTACTTC
- | TRBJ1-2 | TRBV7-2 | - | CASSFGGPSYGYTF | TGTGCCAGCAGCTTCGGCGGACCCTCCTATGGCTACACCTTC
- | TRBJ2-5 | TRBV27 | - | CASNPGSRRPETQYF | TGTGCCAGTAATCCCGGGTCCAGGAGGCCAGAGACCCAGTACTTC
few | TRBJ2-1 | TRBV15 | - | CATSRWGVGVQFF | TGTGCCACCAGCAGATGGGGGGTGGGAGTGCAGTTCTTC
- | TRBJ1-2 | TRBV6-1 | TRBD1 | CASREYRGENYGYTF | TGTGCCAGCAGAGAATACAGGGGGGAGAACTATGGCTACACCTTC
- | TRBJ2-3 | TRBV19 | - | CASNPGGDTQYF | TGTGCCAGTAACCCAGGGGGGGATACGCAGTATTTT
once | TRBJ1-1 | TRBV11-1 | - | CASSLEGGGTEAFF | TGTGCCAGCAGCCTCGAGGGGGGAGGCACTGAAGCTTTCTTT